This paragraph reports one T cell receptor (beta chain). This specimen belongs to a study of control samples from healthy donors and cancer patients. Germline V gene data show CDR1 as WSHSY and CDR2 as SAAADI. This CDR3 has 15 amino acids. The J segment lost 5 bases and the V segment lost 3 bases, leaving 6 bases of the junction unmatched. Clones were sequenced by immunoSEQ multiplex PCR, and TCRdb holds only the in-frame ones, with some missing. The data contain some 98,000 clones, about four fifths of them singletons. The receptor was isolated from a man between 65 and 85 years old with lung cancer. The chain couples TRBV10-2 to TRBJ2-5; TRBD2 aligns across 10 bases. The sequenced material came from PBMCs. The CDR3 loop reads CASSELAGLRETQYF. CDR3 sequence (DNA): TGCGCCAGCAGTGAACTAGCGGGGCTGAGGGAGACCCAGTACTTC.